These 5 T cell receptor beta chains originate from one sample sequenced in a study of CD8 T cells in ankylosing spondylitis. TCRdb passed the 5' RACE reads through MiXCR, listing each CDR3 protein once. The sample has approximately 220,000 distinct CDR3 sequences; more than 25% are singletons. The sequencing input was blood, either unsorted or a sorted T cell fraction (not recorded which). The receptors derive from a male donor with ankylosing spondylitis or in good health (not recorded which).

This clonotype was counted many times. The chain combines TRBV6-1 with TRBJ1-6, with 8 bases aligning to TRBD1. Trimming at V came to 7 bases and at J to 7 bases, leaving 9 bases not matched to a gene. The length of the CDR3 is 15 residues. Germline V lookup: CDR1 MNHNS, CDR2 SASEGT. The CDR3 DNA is TGTGCCAGCACTATGGGACAGGTGGAGAATTCACCCCTCCACTTT. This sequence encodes CASTMGQVENSPLHF.

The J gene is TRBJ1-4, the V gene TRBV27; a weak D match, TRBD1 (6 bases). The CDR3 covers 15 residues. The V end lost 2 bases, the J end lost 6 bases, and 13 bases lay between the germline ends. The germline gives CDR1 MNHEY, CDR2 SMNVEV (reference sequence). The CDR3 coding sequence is TGTGCCAGCAGTTTAGACGGACAGCGAGATGAAAAACTGTTTTTT. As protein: CASSLDGQRDEKLFF.

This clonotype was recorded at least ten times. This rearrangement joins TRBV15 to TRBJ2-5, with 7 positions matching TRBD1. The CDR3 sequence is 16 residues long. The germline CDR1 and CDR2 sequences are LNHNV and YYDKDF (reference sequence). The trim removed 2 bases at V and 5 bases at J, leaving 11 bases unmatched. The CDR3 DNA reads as TGTGCCACCAGCAGATCTACTTACAGGGGTGGGGAGACCCAGTACTTC. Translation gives CATSRSTYRGGETQYF.

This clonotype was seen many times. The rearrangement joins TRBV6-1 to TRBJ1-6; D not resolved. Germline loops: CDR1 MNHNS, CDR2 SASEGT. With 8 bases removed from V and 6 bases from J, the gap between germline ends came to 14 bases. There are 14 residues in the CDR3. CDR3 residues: CASGSSPGNSPLHF. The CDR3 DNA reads TGTGCCAGCGGGTCGAGTCCGGGTAATTCACCCCTCCACTTT.

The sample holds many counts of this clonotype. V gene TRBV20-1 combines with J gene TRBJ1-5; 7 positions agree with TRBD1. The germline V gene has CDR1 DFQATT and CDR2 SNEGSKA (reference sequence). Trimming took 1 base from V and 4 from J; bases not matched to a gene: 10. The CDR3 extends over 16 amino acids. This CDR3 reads CSARVGLQGRNQPQHF. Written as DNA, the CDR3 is TGCAGTGCTAGAGTGGGTCTACAGGGGAGGAATCAGCCCCAGCATTTT.